The 13 T cell receptor beta chains below were found in one sample sequenced in a study of blood T cell repertoires in COVID-19. The protocol was immunoSEQ multiplex PCR, while the TCRdb copy is restricted to in-frame clones and leaves out a portion. The top ten hold over 9.5% of the sample, which has about 190,000 clones, about four fifths seen once. The specimen was peripheral blood. The receptors derive from an elderly woman with active or convalescent COVID-19.

The chain joins TRBV21-1 to TRBJ2-5; the table's D call of TRBD1 was not tested on the DNA. TRBV21-1 is a pseudogene locus. CDR3 length: 18 residues. CDR3 bases: TGTGCCAGCAGCAAAAGGTTTCTGGCGCCAGGGATCGGTGAGACCCAGTACTTC. It codes for CASSKRFLAPGIGETQYF.

J is TRBJ1-3 and V is TRBV5-1; 10 bases are shared with TRBD1. This CDR3 has 16 amino acids. CDR1 is SGHRS, CDR2 YFSETQ, per germline. J was trimmed by 3 bases and V by 4 bases; bases with no gene match: 7. The CDR3 DNA is TGCGCCAGCAGCCGCGGGACAGGGGTAGTTGGAAACACCATATATTTT. Translation gives CASSRGTGVVGNTIYF.

This clone was detected a few times. J is TRBJ1-1 and V is TRBV5-1, with D tentatively TRBD1 (6 bases). V lost 1 base and J 7 bases, leaving 20 bases between the germline ends. The CDR3 runs to 16 residues. Germline CDR1 SGHRS, CDR2 YFSETQ. CDR3 sequence (DNA): TGCGCCAGCAGCTTGATGTCGGGACACCCAAGGGGTGAAGCTTTCTTT. Protein sequence: CASSLMSGHPRGEAFF.

This clone occurred a few times. The rearrangement links TRBV2 to TRBJ1-2; 7 bases map to TRBD1. Germline values: CDR1 SNHLY, CDR2 FYNNEI. CDR3 length equals 12 residues. J lost 8 bases, V lost 5 bases, and 5 bases had no gene match. DNA of the CDR3: TGTGCCAGCAGTTTAGGACAGGTCGGCTACACCTTC. Translating gives CASSLGQVGYTF.

This clone was counted once. This chain links TRBV19 with TRBJ2-3; 8 bases line up with TRBD2. The CDR3 runs 16 residues. Trimming at V came to 3 bases and at J to 3 bases, leaving 8 bases not matched to a gene. Germline CDR1 and CDR2: LNHDA and SQIVND (reference sequence). The CDR3 region has the DNA TGTGCCAGTAGTATGAATTACGGGAGGGAAACAGATACGCAGTATTTT. Amino acids: CASSMNYGRETDTQYF.

V usage is TRBV9 and J usage is TRBJ1-3, with TRBD1 as a possible D gene (6 bases). Trimming cost V 0 bases and J 3 bases, with 13 bases left between them. The germline V gene encodes CDR1 SGDLS and CDR2 YYNGEE. This CDR3 has 16 residues. Written as DNA, the CDR3 is TGTGCCAGCAGCGTAGCTCCGGGACACCGTGGAAACACCATATATTTT. Translating it yields CASSVAPGHRGNTIYF.

The rearrangement joins TRBV5-1 to TRBJ2-5; 7 bases fit TRBD1. Germline CDR1 and CDR2: SGHRS and YFSETQ. Trimming at V came to 4 bases and at J to 5 bases, leaving 5 bases not matched to a gene. The CDR3 is 13 residues long. CDR3 sequence: CASSPEGAETQYF. In nucleotides, the CDR3 is TGCGCCAGCAGCCCCGAGGGGGCTGAGACCCAGTACTTC.

The rearrangement links TRBV18 to TRBJ2-3; 9 positions match TRBD2. CDR1 is KGHSH, CDR2 LQKENI, per germline. V was pared by 1 base and J by 4 bases, with 3 bases of the junction left unmatched. The CDR3 length is 15 residues. CDR3 sequence reads: CASSPLAGASDTQYF. DNA of the CDR3: TGTGCCAGCTCACCACTAGCGGGAGCATCAGATACGCAGTATTTT. Supplemented by reference TRBV18 and TRBJ2-3, the full variable domain reads NAGVMQNPRHLVRRRGQEARLRCSPMKGHSHVYWYRQLPEEGLKFMVYLQKENIIDESGMPKERFSAEFPKEGPSILRIQQVVRGDSAAYFCASSPLAGASDTQYFGPGTRLTVL.

The table lists this clone with a count of one. The chain employs TRBV5-1 and TRBJ1-2, with 9 positions matching TRBD1. Trimming removed 4 bases from V and 2 bases from J; junction bases left unmatched: 15. In germline, CDR1 is SGHRS, CDR2 YFSETQ. The CDR3 totals 18 residues. The CDR3 reads CASSQKRPGQGSNYGYTF. DNA of the CDR3: TGCGCCAGCAGCCAGAAACGCCCGGGACAGGGTTCAAACTATGGCTACACCTTC.

The chain is built from TRBV30 and TRBJ2-4; D is ambiguous. Germline V gives CDR1 GTSNPN, CDR2 SVGIG (reference sequence). Deletions cut 3 bases from V and 9 bases from J, with 12 bases between. This CDR3 has 12 amino acids. CDR3 residues: CAWRPGGAIQYF. CDR3 coding DNA: TGTGCCTGGAGGCCGGGTGGTGCCATTCAGTACTTC.

The genes are TRBV29-1 and TRBJ1-1; D unresolved. The CDR3 is 13 residues long. V lost 6 bases and J 0 bases, leaving 11 bases between the germline ends. Germline CDR1 reads SQVTM; CDR2 reads ANQGSEA. CDR3 bases: TGCAGCGTCGCGACACAATTGAACACTGAAGCTTTCTTT. Protein: CSVATQLNTEAFF.

The rearrangement links TRBV3-1 (or the pseudogene TRBV3-2) to TRBJ2-7, with 7 bases that match TRBD2. There are 13 residues in the CDR3. In germline, CDR1 is LGHDT, CDR2 YNNKEL (reference sequence). The J segment lost 5 bases and the V segment lost 5 bases, leaving 6 bases of the junction unmatched. The CDR3 protein is CASSTRTRNEQYF. In nucleotides, the CDR3 is TGTGCCAGCAGCACCCGGACTAGAAACGAGCAGTACTTC.

This chain links TRBV5-1 with TRBJ2-1, with D tentatively TRBD2 (5 bases). The CDR3 totals 15 residues. Trimming cost V 4 bases and J 0 bases, with 11 bases left between them. From germline, CDR1 is SGHRS and CDR2 YFSETQ. The CDR3 is CASSLETTSYNEQFF. DNA for the CDR3: TGCGCCAGCAGCCTTGAGACTACCTCCTACAATGAGCAGTTCTTC.